The clone carrying this TCR beta chain was counted a few times. The antigen is not known. This sample is part of a study of blood T cells in healthy people across ages. General study points: Roughly linear declines in TCR beta diversity per million T cells occurred with age. There was no known CMV status for donors, so expanded clonotype changes were possibly confounded.

CDR1 and CDR2 (germline): SQVTM, ANQGSEA. Deletions cut 4 bases from V and 0 bases from J, with 9 bases between. This CDR3 region has 13 residues. Extractions gave at least 5.5 micrograms of total RNA per sample. The use of a sample-barcoded 5' primer and a J-beta primer mix characterized a second PCR of about 6 to 12 cycles. TCRdb called the 5' RACE reads again in MiXCR, with one record for every CDR3 protein. Found here are around 940,000 distinct CDR3 sequences, around 54% of them singletons; the top ten hold 20% to 25%. Sequencing was done on a sample of blood. This chain connects TRBV29-1 to TRBJ2-5; D not resolved. This TCR derives from a woman in her sixties or seventies in good health. As DNA, the CDR3 is TGCAGCGTTGTCTTGGAAAACCAAGAGACCCAGTACTTC. Encoded protein: CSVVLENQETQYF.